The next 18 T cell receptor beta chains were all read from a single sample in a study of cytomegalovirus exposure and HLA in healthy donors. This PCR relied on a set of 60 Vbeta primers and 13 Jbeta primers. The repertoire was sequenced with immunoSEQ multiplex PCR; TCRdb's copy has only in-frame clones and lacks some. The table lists over 120,000 clones, 77% of them singletons, with approximately 4% in the top ten. Sequencing was performed on PBMCs. The origin of the receptors is a male donor in good health and CMV-seronegative.

The CDR3 here is CASSEASTMQETQYF. CDR3 sequence (DNA): TGTGCCAGCAGTGAAGCATCGACTATGCAAGAGACCCAGTACTTC. This chain connects TRBV2 to TRBJ2-5; possible D gene TRBD2, 5 bases. Germline CDR1 and CDR2: SNHLY and FYNNEI. The V end was cut by 0 bases, the J end by 2 bases, with 10 bases between. This CDR3 is 15 amino acids long.

The chain is built from TRBV18 and TRBJ2-6; D not certain. Germline V CDR1 and CDR2: KGHSH, LQKENI. This CDR3 comprises 15 residues. V dropped 4 bases and J dropped 2 bases, with 9 bases sitting between them. The CDR3 reads CASSLTGAGANVLTF. Written as DNA, the CDR3 is TGTGCCAGCTCACTCACCGGTGCTGGGGCCAACGTCCTGACTTTC.

This rearrangement joins TRBV9 to TRBJ2-2, with 8 nucleotides matching TRBD2. Germline V gives CDR1 SGDLS, CDR2 YYNGEE. V shed 2 bases and J 1 base; nucleotides not matched to a gene: 1. The CDR3 covers 15 residues. The CDR3 region is CASSVSGKNTGELFF. CDR3 sequence (DNA): TGTGCCAGCAGCGTTAGCGGGAAGAACACCGGGGAGCTGTTTTTT. Looking up the rest from reference TRBV9 and TRBJ2-2 gives the full variable domain: DSGVTQTPKHLITATGQRVTLRCSPRSGDLSVYWYQQSLDQGLQFLIQYYNGEERAKGNILERFSAQQFPDLHSELNLSSLELGDSALYFCASSVSGKNTGELFFGEGSRLTVL.

This clone was found once. The V and J genes are TRBV9 and TRBJ2-3; TRBD2 matches 9 bases. The V gene end was trimmed by 0 bases and the J gene end by 4 bases; junction bases not matched to a gene: 9. This CDR3 has 17 amino acids. In germline, CDR1 is SGDLS, CDR2 YYNGEE. The CDR3 loop reads CASSVGGAGGPSDTQYF. CDR3 in DNA: TGTGCCAGCAGCGTAGGAGGTGCGGGAGGGCCCTCAGATACGCAGTATTTT.

The genes are TRBV2 and TRBJ2-7, with a tentative D call TRBD2 (6 bases). Germline CDR1 and CDR2: SNHLY and FYNNEI. The CDR3 is 14 residues long. V was clipped by 3 bases and J by 0 bases, with 9 bases between them. DNA of the CDR3: TGTGCCAGCAGTGATCACGGGGGCTCCTACGAGCAGTACTTC. It specifies CASSDHGGSYEQYF.

The chain employs TRBV5-1 and TRBJ2-3, with D possibly matching TRBD1 (6 bases). From germline, CDR1 is SGHRS and CDR2 YFSETQ. The V end was cut by 4 bases, the J end by 2 bases, with 23 bases between. The CDR3 has 18 amino acids. The CDR3 is CASSPRQPGQTITDTQYF. CDR3 sequence (DNA): TGCGCCAGCAGCCCTCGCCAACCGGGACAAACAATCACAGATACGCAGTATTTT.

This rearrangement joins TRBV6-5 to TRBJ2-7; no reliable D call. The CDR3 has 11 residues. Trimming stripped 4 bases from V and 3 bases from J, with 4 bases between. CDR1 is MNHEY, CDR2 SVGAGI, per germline. The CDR3 DNA reads as TGTGCCAGCAGTTCTTTCTACGAGCAGTACTTC. Amino acid sequence: CASSSFYEQYF.

The chain is built from TRBV28 and TRBJ2-1, with D tentatively TRBD2 (5 bases). Germline V gives CDR1 MDHEN, CDR2 SYDVKM. The CDR3 is 16 residues long. V shed 3 bases and J shed 0 bases, with 12 bases lying between them. The CDR3 bases are TGTGCCAGCAGTTTCTTGGGAGATGGCTCCTACAATGAGCAGTTCTTC. Encoded protein: CASSFLGDGSYNEQFF.

The J gene is TRBJ1-4, the V gene TRBV18, with 10 bases fitting TRBD1. With 3 bases clipped from V and 8 bases from J, the junction kept 3 bases outside the gene matches. Germline V gene data show CDR1 as KGHSH and CDR2 as LQKENI. The CDR3 is made up of 14 amino acids. The CDR3 nucleotides read TGTGCCAGCTCACCGGGACAGGGGAACGAAAAACTGTTTTTT. Its protein is CASSPGQGNEKLFF.

For the CDR3, the DNA is TGTGCCAGCAGTGAGAGGACTAGCGGGTCCTATACCTACGAGCAGTACTTC. It codes for CASSERTSGSYTYEQYF. The chain combines TRBV6-1 with TRBJ2-7, with 11 bases fitting TRBD2. This CDR3 spans 17 amino acids. V dropped 3 bases and J dropped 2; count of bases not matched to a gene: 9. CDR1 is MNHNS, CDR2 SASEGT, per germline.

The rearrangement links TRBV29-1 to TRBJ1-1; 9 bases align to TRBD1. The CDR3 totals 14 residues. V dropped 7 bases and J dropped 1; count of bases not matched to a gene: 7. Germline V gene sequence: CDR1 SQVTM, CDR2 ANQGSEA. CDR3 bases: TGCAGCGCCCTCAGGACAGGGGCGAACACTGAAGCTTTCTTT. It codes for CSALRTGANTEAFF.

The V gene is TRBV5-8, the J gene TRBJ2-1; 10 bases fit TRBD1. This CDR3 is 15 amino acids long. Germline lookup yields CDR1 SGHTS and CDR2 YDEGEE. V was pared by 5 bases and J by 0 bases, with 2 bases of the junction left unmatched. For the CDR3, the DNA is TGTGCCAGCAGTTGGGACAGGGGCTCCTACAATGAGCAGTTCTTC. Amino acids: CASSWDRGSYNEQFF. Using reference TRBV5-8 and TRBJ2-1 for the parts outside the CDR3, the full variable domain is EAGVTQSPTHLIKTRGQQATLRCSPISGHTSVYWYQQALGLGLQFLLWYDEGEERNRGNFPPRFSGRQFPNYSSELNVNALELEDSALYLCASSWDRGSYNEQFFGPGTRLTVL.

This chain connects TRBV6-4 to TRBJ1-5; tentatively, D is TRBD1 (6 bases). Per the germline V gene, CDR1 is MRHNA and CDR2 is SNTAGT. V lost 6 bases and J lost 4, with 19 bases in between. The CDR3 sequence is 16 residues long. The DNA of the CDR3 is TGTGCCAGCAGAACGTCACGGGACAAGGGTAATCAGCCCCAGCATTTT. The encoded protein is CASRTSRDKGNQPQHF.

The chain combines TRBV6-5 with TRBJ1-2; 7 nucleotides align to TRBD1. J was trimmed by 6 bases and V by 5 bases; bases with no gene match: 6. Germline lookup yields CDR1 MNHEY and CDR2 SVGAGI. This CDR3 is 13 amino acids long. CDR3 DNA: TGTGCCAGCAGTGAAGCACAGGGGCATGGCTACACCTTC. Protein product: CASSEAQGHGYTF.

This sequence joins TRBV5-4 and TRBJ2-7; no firm D call. Per germline, CDR1 SGHNT and CDR2 YYREEE (reference sequence). V dropped 0 bases and J dropped 4 bases, with 5 bases sitting between them. This CDR3 is 12 amino acids long. The CDR3 DNA is TGTGCCAGCAGCTTGGGAGAGTACGAGCAGTACTTC. This codes for CASSLGEYEQYF. Together with reference TRBV5-4 and TRBJ2-7, the CDR3 gives the full variable domain: ETGVTQSPTHLIKTRGQQVTLRCSSQSGHNTVSWYQQALGQGPQFIFQYYREEENGRGNFPPRFSGLQFPNYSSELNVNALELDDSALYLCASSLGEYEQYFGPGTRLTVT.

The chain couples TRBV25-1 to TRBJ2-3; D possibly corresponds to TRBD1 (6 bases). Trimming shortened V by 7 bases and J by 1 base, and 15 bases separated the two germline ends. Germline-derived CDR1 and CDR2 are MGHDK and SYGVNS. This CDR3 contains 15 residues. The CDR3 bases are TGTGCCAGCAACCGAGGGGGTCCCGGCACAGATACGCAGTATTTT. It specifies CASNRGGPGTDTQYF.

This clone was observed once. CDR3 sequence reads: CATSRDRGGSETQYF. The CDR3 DNA reads as TGTGCCACCAGCAGAGATAGGGGAGGGAGCGAGACCCAGTACTTC. The chain recombines TRBV15 with TRBJ2-5; 7 nucleotides line up with TRBD2. Germline-derived CDR1 and CDR2 are LNHNV and YYDKDF (reference sequence). Germline trimming cut 0 bases from V and 5 bases from J; bases unmatched to any gene: 6. The CDR3 is 15 residues long.

The chain recombines TRBV9 with TRBJ2-7; 9 bases agree with TRBD1. The CDR3 spans 16 residues. The germline gives CDR1 SGDLS, CDR2 YYNGEE. With 0 bases clipped from V and 5 bases from J, the junction kept 9 bases outside the gene matches. CDR3 DNA sequence: TGTGCCAGCAGCGTAGGGGGGACAGGGAGGTTTAACGAGCAGTACTTC. The encoded protein is CASSVGGTGRFNEQYF.